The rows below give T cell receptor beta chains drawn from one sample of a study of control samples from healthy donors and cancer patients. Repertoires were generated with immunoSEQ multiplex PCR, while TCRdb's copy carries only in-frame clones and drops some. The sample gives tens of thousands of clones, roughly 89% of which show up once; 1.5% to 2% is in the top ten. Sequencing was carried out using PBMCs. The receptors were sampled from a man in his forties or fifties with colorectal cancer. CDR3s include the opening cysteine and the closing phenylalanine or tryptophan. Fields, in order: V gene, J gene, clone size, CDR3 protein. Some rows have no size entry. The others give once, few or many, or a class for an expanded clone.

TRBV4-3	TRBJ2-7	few	CASSQEAEIIYEQYF
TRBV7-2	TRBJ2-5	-	CASSTGLAGWVETQYF
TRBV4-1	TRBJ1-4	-	CASSQGTVATNEKLFF
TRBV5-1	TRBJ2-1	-	CASSPGQGYNEQFF
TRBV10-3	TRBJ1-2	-	CAIPTSQGFGYTF
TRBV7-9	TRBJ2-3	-	CASSPGGGRTDTQYF
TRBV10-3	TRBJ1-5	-	CAISENNQPQHF
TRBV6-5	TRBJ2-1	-	CASSRTASSYNEQFF
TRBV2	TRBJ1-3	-	CASNTGVSGNTIYF
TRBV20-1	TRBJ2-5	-	CSASERGRLETQYF
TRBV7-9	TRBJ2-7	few	CASDGTSGSYEQYF
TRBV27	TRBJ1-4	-	CASGRRTGSNEKLFF
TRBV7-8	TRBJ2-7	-	CASSPRWTGNLGEQYF
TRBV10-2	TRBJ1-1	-	CASSEIRRNTEAFF
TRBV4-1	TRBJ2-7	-	CASSQESSGRPLYF
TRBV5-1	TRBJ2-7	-	CASSLLTGSTYEQYF
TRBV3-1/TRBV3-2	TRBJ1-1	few	CASSSRGNTEAFF
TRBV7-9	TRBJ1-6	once	CASSLSRTNSPLHF
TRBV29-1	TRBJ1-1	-	CSVIGGAMNTEAFF
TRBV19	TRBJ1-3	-	CASSISRTGNTIYF
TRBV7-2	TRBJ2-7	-	CASSPGDHSYEQYF
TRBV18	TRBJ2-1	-	CASSPGTNNEQFF
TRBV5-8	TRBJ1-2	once	CASSLAPWGLYGYTF
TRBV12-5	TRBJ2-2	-	CASGLRTSGSGNTGELFF
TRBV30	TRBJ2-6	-	CAWSSGHGANVLTF
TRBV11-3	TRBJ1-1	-	CASSLTVNTEAFF
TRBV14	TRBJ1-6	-	CASSQQEWWAPLHF
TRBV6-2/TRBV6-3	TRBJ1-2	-	CASSYGGANYGYTF
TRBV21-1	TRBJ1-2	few	CASSLPGGRSGYTF
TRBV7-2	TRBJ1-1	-	CASSLEREGEAFF
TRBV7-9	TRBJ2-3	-	CASSPFAGTDTQYF
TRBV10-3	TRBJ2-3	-	CAIRRSLNTPGPTDTQYF
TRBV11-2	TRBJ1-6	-	CASSLDLDVPHF
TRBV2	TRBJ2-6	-	CASTADRAGANVLTF
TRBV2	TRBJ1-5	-	CASSVGRSRNQPQHF
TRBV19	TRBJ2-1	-	CASRVGPTYNEQFF
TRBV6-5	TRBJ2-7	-	CASSILAGDAYEQYF
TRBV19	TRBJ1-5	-	CASSIVGGRQPQHF
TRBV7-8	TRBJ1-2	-	CASSSPAQGDYGYTF
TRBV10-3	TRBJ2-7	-	CAISPSSLAGGYEQYF
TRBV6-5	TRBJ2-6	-	CASSKQVSGANVLTF
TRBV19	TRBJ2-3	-	CASSIALWASGRARGTQYF
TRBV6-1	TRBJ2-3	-	CASSDTSGSWDTQYF
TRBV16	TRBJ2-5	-	CASSQTREETQYF
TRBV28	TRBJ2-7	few	CASRSGPSYEQYF
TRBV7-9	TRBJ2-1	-	CASSLVGSYNEQFF
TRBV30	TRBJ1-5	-	CAWRRQGGGNQPQHF
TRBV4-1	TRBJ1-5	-	CASSQGPQGVGNQPQHF
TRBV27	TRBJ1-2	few	CASSPRTGEDGYTF